A selection of T cell receptor beta chains follows, all from one sample in a study of cytomegalovirus exposure and HLA in healthy donors. The method was immunoSEQ multiplex PCR; TCRdb's version includes in-frame clones alone and lacks a portion of them. The data hold approximately 150,000 clones, with 84% observed a single time. Sequenced: PBMCs. The receptor set was obtained from a man aged 30-40 years in good health and CMV-seropositive. Both conserved end residues are trimmed from each CDR3. A clone size is listed for some rows: how often the clone was seen (once, few, many), or a class if it is expanded.

TRBJ1-1 TRBV28 . ASSFWTGGNTEAF
TRBJ2-1 TRBV18 . ASSPGKGRYNEQF
TRBJ1-2 TRBV6-5 . ASSYHAEGGYT
TRBJ2-7 TRBV19 . ASSIGGSLAEQY
TRBJ2-7 TRBV9 . ASSVAGGALYGQY
TRBJ2-7 TRBV10-3 . AISPGGTYEQY
TRBJ1-2 TRBV7-9 . ASPSDREYGYT
TRBJ2-7 TRBV5-6 . ASSVGTSGEQY
TRBJ1-5 TRBV28 . ASSLIQGKQPQH
TRBJ2-7 TRBV7-3 . ASSLTPRSYEQY
TRBJ2-3 TRBV5-6 . ASSFAGADTQY
TRBJ2-3 TRBV5-4 . ASSSIAGGGTDTQY
TRBJ2-7 TRBV14 . ASSQDIPGDYEQY
TRBJ1-1 TRBV7-6 . ASSADSRRAEAF
TRBJ1-4 TRBV30 . AWSPARTGAIEKLF
TRBJ2-3 TRBV13 once ASSFSGTGGTDTQY
TRBJ1-4 TRBV7-9 . ASSKDREKLF
TRBJ1-5 TRBV28 . ASSFVNQPQH
TRBJ2-3 TRBV15 . ATSRDFSSSTDTQY
TRBJ1-1 TRBV5-1 . ASSQIDRTSNTEAF
TRBJ2-1 TRBV13 . ASSGWTGWPYNEQF
TRBJ2-5 TRBV6-5 . ASKRQETQY
TRBJ2-7 TRBV13 . ASSLVTEVAGEAYEQY
TRBJ2-1 TRBV9 once ASSVGTGGCEQF
TRBJ2-2 TRBV5-1 . ASSHGAGTGLTGELF